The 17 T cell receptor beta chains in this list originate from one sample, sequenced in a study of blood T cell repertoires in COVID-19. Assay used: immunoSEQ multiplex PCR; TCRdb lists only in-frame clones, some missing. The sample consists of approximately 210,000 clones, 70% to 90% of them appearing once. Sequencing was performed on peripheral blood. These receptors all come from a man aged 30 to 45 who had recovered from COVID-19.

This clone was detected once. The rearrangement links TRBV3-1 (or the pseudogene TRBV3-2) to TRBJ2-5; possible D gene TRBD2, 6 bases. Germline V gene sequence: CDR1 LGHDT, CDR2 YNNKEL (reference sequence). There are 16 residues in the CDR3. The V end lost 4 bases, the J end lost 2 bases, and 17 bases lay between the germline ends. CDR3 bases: TGTGCCAGCAGCCTCAACACCCGGGGGAATCAAGAGACCCAGTACTTC. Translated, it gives CASSLNTRGNQETQYF.

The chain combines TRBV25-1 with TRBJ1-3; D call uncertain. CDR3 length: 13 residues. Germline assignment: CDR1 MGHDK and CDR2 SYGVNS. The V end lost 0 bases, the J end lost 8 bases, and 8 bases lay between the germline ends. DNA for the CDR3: TGTGCCAGCAGTGAATACGTCGGGGACACCATATATTTT. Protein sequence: CASSEYVGDTIYF.

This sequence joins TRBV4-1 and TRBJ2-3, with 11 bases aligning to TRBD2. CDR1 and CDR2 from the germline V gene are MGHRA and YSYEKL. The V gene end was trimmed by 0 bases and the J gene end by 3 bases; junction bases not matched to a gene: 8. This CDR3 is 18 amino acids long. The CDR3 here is CASSQDRGLAGRTDTQYF. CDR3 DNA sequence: TGCGCCAGCAGCCAAGATCGAGGACTAGCGGGTAGGACAGATACGCAGTATTTT.

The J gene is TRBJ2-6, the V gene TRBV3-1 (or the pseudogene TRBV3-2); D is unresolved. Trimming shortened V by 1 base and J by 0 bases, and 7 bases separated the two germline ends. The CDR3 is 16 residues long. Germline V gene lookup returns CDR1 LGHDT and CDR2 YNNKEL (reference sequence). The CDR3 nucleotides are TGTGCCAGCAGCCAAGGGCAAAGCTCTGGGGCCAACGTCCTGACTTTC. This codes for CASSQGQSSGANVLTF.

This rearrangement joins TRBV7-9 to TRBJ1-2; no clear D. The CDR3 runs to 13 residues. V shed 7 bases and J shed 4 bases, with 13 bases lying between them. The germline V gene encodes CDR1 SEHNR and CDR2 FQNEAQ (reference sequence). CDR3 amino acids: CASTRQPSYGYTF. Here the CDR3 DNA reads TGTGCCAGCACCAGGCAACCGTCCTATGGCTACACCTTC.

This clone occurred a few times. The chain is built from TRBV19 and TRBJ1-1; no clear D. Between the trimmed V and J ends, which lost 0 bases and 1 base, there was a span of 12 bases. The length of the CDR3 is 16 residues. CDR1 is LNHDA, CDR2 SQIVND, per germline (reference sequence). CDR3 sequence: CASSIDHVRKNTEAFF. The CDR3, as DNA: TGTGCCAGTAGTATAGATCACGTGAGGAAGAACACTGAAGCTTTCTTT.

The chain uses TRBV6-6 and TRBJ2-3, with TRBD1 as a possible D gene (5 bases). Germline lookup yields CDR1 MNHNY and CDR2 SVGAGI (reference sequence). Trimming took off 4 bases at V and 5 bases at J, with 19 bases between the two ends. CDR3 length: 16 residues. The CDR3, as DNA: TGTGCCAGCAGTTCGGCCGATAGCAGGGTCGGAGATACGCAGTATTTT. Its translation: CASSSADSRVGDTQYF.

CDR3 amino acids: CASSDTQGPLSGANVLTF. CDR3 DNA: TGTGCCAGCAGTGACACCCAGGGTCCACTGTCTGGGGCCAACGTCCTGACTTTC. The chain has TRBV6-4 and TRBJ2-6; D is possibly TRBD1 (5 bases). Germline CDR1 MRHNA, CDR2 SNTAGT. V was shortened by 2 bases and J by 1 base, with 15 bases between the two germline ends. The CDR3 covers 18 residues.

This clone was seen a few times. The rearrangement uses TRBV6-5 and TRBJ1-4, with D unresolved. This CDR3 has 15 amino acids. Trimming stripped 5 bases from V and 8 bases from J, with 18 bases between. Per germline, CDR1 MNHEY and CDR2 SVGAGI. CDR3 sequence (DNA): TGTGCCAGCAGTACACGCCGGGGTTGGAGCGAAAAACTGTTTTTT. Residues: CASSTRRGWSEKLFF.

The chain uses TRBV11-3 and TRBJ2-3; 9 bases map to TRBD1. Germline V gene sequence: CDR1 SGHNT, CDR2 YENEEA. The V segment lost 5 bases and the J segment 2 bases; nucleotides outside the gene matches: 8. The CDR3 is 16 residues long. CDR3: CASSPRWTGDTDTQYF. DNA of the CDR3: TGTGCCAGCAGCCCACGATGGACAGGGGACACAGATACGCAGTATTTT.

The CDR3 protein is CASSLGSSGGNEQFF. The CDR3 DNA reads as TGTGCCAGCAGCTTAGGTTCTAGCGGGGGGAATGAGCAGTTCTTC. This chain links TRBV7-6 with TRBJ2-1; TRBD2 aligns across 11 bases. The trim removed 1 base at V and 7 bases at J, leaving 3 bases unmatched. Germline V CDR1 and CDR2: SGHVS, FNYEAQ. The CDR3 has 15 residues.

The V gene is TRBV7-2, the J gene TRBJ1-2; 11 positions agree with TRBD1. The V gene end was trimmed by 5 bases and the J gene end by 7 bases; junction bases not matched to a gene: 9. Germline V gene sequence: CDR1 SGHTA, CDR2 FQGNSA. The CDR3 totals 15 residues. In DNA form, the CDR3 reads TGTGCCAGCAGCATAACCGGGACAGGGGGTTTTGGCTACACCTTC. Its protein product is CASSITGTGGFGYTF.

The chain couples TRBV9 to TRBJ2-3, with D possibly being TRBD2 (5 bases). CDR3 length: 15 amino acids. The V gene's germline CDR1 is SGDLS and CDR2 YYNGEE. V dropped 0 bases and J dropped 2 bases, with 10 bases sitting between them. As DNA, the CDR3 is TGTGCCAGCAGCGTAGGAGGGCCGATCACAGATACGCAGTATTTT. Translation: CASSVGGPITDTQYF.

CDR3 loop: CASSTDRPPNSPLHF. The CDR3 nucleotides read TGTGCCAGCAGCACCGACAGGCCGCCGAATTCACCCCTCCACTTT. V is TRBV7-2 and J is TRBJ1-6; D may be TRBD1 (6 bases). The CDR3 spans 15 residues. Germline loops: CDR1 SGHTA, CDR2 FQGNSA. With 5 bases removed from V and 7 bases from J, the gap between germline ends came to 15 bases. Full variable domain (missing parts from reference TRBV7-2 and TRBJ1-6): GAGVSQSPSNKVTEKGKDVELRCDPISGHTALYWYRQSLGQGLEFLIYFQGNSAPDKSGLPSDRFSAERTGGSVSTLTIQRTQQEDSAVYLCASSTDRPPNSPLHFGNGTRLTVT.

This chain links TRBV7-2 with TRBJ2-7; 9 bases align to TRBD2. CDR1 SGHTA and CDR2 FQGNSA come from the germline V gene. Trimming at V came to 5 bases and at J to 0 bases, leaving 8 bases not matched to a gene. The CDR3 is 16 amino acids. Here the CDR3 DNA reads TGTGCCAGCAGCCTGAAGACTAGCGGTTACTCCTACGAGCAGTACTTC. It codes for CASSLKTSGYSYEQYF. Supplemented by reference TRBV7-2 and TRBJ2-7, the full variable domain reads GAGVSQSPSNKVTEKGKDVELRCDPISGHTALYWYRQSLGQGLEFLIYFQGNSAPDKSGLPSDRFSAERTGGSVSTLTIQRTQQEDSAVYLCASSLKTSGYSYEQYFGPGTRLTVT.

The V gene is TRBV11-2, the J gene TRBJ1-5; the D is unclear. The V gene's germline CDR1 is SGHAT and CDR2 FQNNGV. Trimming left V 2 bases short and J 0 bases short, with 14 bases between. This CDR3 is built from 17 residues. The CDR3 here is CASSLTPTELSNQPQHF. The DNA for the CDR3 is TGTGCCAGCAGCTTAACCCCCACAGAACTTAGCAATCAGCCCCAGCATTTT.

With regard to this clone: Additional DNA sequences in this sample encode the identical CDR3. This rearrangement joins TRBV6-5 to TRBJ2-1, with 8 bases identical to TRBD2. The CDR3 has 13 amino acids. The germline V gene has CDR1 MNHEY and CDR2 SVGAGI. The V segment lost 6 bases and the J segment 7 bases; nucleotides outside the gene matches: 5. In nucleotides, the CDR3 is TGTGCCAGCAGCCGGGGGGGGCGAAATGAGCAGTTCTTC. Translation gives CASSRGGRNEQFF.